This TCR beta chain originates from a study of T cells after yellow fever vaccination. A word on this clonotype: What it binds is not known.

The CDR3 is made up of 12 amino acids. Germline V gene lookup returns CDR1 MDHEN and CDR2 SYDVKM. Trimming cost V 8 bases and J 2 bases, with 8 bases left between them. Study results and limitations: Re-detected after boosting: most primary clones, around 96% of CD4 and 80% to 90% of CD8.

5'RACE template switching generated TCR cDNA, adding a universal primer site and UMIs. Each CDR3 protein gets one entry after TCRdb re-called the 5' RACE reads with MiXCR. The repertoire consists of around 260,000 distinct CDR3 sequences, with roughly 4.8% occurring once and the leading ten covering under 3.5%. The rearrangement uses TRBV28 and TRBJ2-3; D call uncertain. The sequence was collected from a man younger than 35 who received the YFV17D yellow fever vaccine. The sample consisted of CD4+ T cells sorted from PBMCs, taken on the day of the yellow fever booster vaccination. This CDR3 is CASGYATDTQYF. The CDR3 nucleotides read TGTGCCAGCGGTTACGCCACAGATACGCAGTATTTT.